This T cell receptor beta chain was sequenced in a study of control samples from healthy donors and cancer patients. Only in-frame clones appear in the TCRdb table, and some are missing; sequencing was by immunoSEQ multiplex PCR. Altogether 260,000 or so clones are present, roughly 80% being singletons, with the ten largest covering roughly 15%. This clone rates as medium-sized. Other DNA sequences within the sample encode an identical CDR3. V was clipped by 3 bases and J by 2 bases, with 7 bases between them. The CDR3 is 13 residues long. Looked up from germline, CDR1 is SNHLY and CDR2 is FYNNEI. J is TRBJ1-2 and V is TRBV2; D not resolved. Material: PBMCs. This clonotype was sampled from a woman aged 60-70 years with lung cancer. The CDR3 reads CASSDQENYGYTF. The CDR3 bases are TGTGCCAGCAGTGATCAGGAAAACTATGGCTACACCTTC.